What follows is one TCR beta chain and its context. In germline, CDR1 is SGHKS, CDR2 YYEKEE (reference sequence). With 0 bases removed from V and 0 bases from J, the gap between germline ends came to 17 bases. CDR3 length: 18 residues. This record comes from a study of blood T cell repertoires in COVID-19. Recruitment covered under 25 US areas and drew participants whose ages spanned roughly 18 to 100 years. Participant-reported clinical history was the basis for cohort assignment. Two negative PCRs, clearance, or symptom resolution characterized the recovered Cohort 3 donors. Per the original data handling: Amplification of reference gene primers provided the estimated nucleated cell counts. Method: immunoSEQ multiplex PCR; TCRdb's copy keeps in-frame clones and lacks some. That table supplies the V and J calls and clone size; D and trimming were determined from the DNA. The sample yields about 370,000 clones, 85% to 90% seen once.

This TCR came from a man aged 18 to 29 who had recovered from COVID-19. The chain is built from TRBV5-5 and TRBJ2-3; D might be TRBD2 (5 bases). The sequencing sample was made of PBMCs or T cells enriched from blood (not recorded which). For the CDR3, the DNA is TGTGCCAGCAGCTTGGAGGGCGTAGGGAGCCCTAGCACAGATACGCAGTATTTT. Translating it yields CASSLEGVGSPSTDTQYF.